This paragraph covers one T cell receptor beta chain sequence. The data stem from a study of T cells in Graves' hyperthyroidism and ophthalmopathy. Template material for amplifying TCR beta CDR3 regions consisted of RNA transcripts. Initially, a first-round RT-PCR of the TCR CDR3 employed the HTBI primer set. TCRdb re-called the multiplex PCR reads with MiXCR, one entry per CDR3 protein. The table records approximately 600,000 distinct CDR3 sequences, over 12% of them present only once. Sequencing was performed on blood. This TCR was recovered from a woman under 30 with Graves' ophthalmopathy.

The CDR3 DNA reads TGTGCCAGCAGCTCCGGACTAGCGGGAGGTGCCTACGAGCAGTACTTC. Residues: CASSSGLAGGAYEQYF. V and J are TRBV7-8 and TRBJ2-7; 14 bases map to TRBD2. CDR3 length: 16 amino acids. Germline CDR1 is SGHVS and CDR2 is FQNEAQ. V shed 4 bases and J 2 bases; nucleotides not matched to a gene: 4.